These 32 T cell receptor beta chains share one sample of origin, sequenced in a study of regulatory T cells in long-lasting Graves disease. As for time point: newly diagnosed GD, antithyroid drugs for less than 3 months. TCR sequences were obtained from RNA taken from PBMCs. Arm-PCR of CDR3 regions and iRepertoire HTBI primers were used to build TCR beta libraries. TCRdb itself ran the multiplex PCR reads through MiXCR, one entry per CDR3 protein. In the table there are 530,000 or so distinct CDR3 sequences, about 16% of which are singletons. This same sample was also taken into another study, of T cells in Graves' hyperthyroidism and ophthalmopathy.

The sample in question was peripheral blood mononuclear cells (PBMCs), obtained at new diagnosis, from a patient treated with antithyroid drugs. The receptor set was obtained from a man aged 18 to 29 with Graves disease.

The rearrangement joins TRBV9 to TRBJ2-1, with 9 bases that match TRBD1. V lost 0 bases to trimming and J lost 7 bases; unmatched junction nucleotides: 8. CDR1 is SGDLS and CDR2 is YYNGEE in the germline V gene. The CDR3 sequence is 16 residues long. The CDR3 region has the DNA TGTGCCAGCAGCGTAGAAGGCGGGACAGGGCTAAATGAGCAGTTCTTC. The encoded protein is CASSVEGGTGLNEQFF.

For this clonotype: This sequence is one base from a far larger clone and is likely a read error. CDR3 sequence: CASSFLTGTGYNEQLF. As DNA, the CDR3 is TGTGCCAGCAGCTTCTTGACCGGGACAGGGTACAATGAGCAGCTCTTC. This sequence joins TRBV27 and TRBJ2-1; 9 bases line up with TRBD1. The CDR3 is 16 residues long. The germline gives CDR1 MNHEY, CDR2 SMNVEV (reference sequence).

This clonotype was found a few times. This chain links TRBV20-1 with TRBJ1-2; 8 nucleotides line up with TRBD1. This CDR3 contains 15 residues. Trimming at V came to 4 bases and at J to 5 bases, leaving 12 bases not matched to a gene. The germline V gene has CDR1 DFQATT and CDR2 SNEGSKA (reference sequence). CDR3 sequence (DNA): TGCAGTGCTAAAAATGGACAGGGCCCCCCGTATGGCTACACCTTC. Protein: CSAKNGQGPPYGYTF.

The gene calls are TRBV11-2 and TRBJ2-7; the D gene could be TRBD1 or TRBD2 (5 bases each). This CDR3 contains 13 residues. The germline V gene encodes CDR1 SGHAT and CDR2 FQNNGV. The V end lost 5 bases, the J end lost 7 bases, and 15 bases lay between the germline ends. CDR3 in DNA: TGTGCCAGCAGCCGTATTAGCGAGGGGGAGCAGTACTTC. This sequence encodes CASSRISEGEQYF. Full variable domain (remainder filled in from reference TRBV11-2 and TRBJ2-7): EAGVAQSPRYKIIEKRQSVAFWCNPISGHATLYWYQQILGQGPKLLIQFQNNGVVDDSQLPKDRFSAERLKGVDSTLKIQPAKLEDSAVYLCASSRISEGEQYFGPGTRLTVT.

This clonotype was recorded at least ten times. The chain recombines TRBV5-1 with TRBJ1-1; the D is unclear. This CDR3 is built from 14 residues. V lost 0 bases and J lost 1, with 7 bases in between. CDR1 and CDR2 from the germline V gene are SGHRS and YFSETQ. CDR3: CASSLDTSNTEAFF. The CDR3 nucleotides are TGCGCCAGCAGCTTGGACACCTCGAACACTGAAGCTTTCTTT. Full variable domain (outside the CDR3, taken from reference TRBV5-1 and TRBJ1-1): KAGVTQTPRYLIKTRGQQVTLSCSPISGHRSVSWYQQTPGQGLQFLFEYFSETQRNKGNFPGRFSGRQFSNSRSEMNVSTLELGDSALYLCASSLDTSNTEAFFGQGTRLTVV.

The chain recombines TRBV28 with TRBJ2-4; 8 bases line up with TRBD1. The germline V gene encodes CDR1 MDHEN and CDR2 SYDVKM. V was clipped by 3 bases and J by 5 bases; unmatched bases: 9. CDR3 length equals 16 residues. CDR3 loop: CASSFATGGFQNIQYF. The CDR3 bases are TGTGCCAGCAGTTTTGCTACAGGGGGATTCCAAAACATTCAGTACTTC.

The chain carries TRBV29-1 and TRBJ1-2; TRBD1 might be the D (6 bases). CDR3 size: 14 residues. Germline CDR1 is SQVTM and CDR2 is ANQGSEA. The ends were cut back, 3 bases at V and 3 bases at J, with 14 bases in the middle. The CDR3 sequence is CSVDSGGYHYGYTF. As DNA, the CDR3 is TGCAGCGTTGACTCCGGGGGCTACCACTATGGCTACACCTTC.

This clonotype showed up many times. V and J are TRBV7-8 and TRBJ2-7, with a possible D match to TRBD2 (6 bases). Germline CDR1 is SGHVS and CDR2 is FQNEAQ. The ends were cut back, 3 bases at V and 0 bases at J, with 12 bases in the middle. The length of the CDR3 is 15 residues. The CDR3 loop reads CASSFRDFSSYEQYF. CDR3 nucleotides: TGTGCCAGCAGCTTCCGGGACTTTAGCTCCTACGAGCAGTACTTC.

This clonotype showed up just a few times. The chain carries TRBV19 and TRBJ2-3; D might be TRBD2 (6 bases). V dropped 4 bases and J dropped 6 bases, with 11 bases sitting between them. Per the germline V gene, CDR1 is LNHDA and CDR2 is SQIVND (reference sequence). This CDR3 has 13 amino acids. The CDR3 here is CASSRGLHDTQYF. In DNA form, the CDR3 reads TGTGCCAGTAGTAGAGGACTACATGATACGCAGTATTTT.

This clonotype showed up many times. The chain is built from TRBV7-9 and TRBJ2-7; D is unclear. Germline V CDR1 and CDR2: SEHNR, FQNEAQ (reference sequence). This CDR3 is 12 amino acids long. Trimming cost V 3 bases and J 5 bases, with 8 bases left between them. The CDR3 is CASSLGSDEQYF. CDR3 nucleotides: TGTGCCAGCAGCTTGGGGTCCGACGAGCAGTACTTC.

The chain is built from TRBV30 and TRBJ2-7; D could derive from TRBD1 or TRBD2 (6 bases each). CDR3 length: 15 amino acids. Per the germline V gene, CDR1 is GTSNPN and CDR2 is SVGIG (reference sequence). V lost 1 base and J lost 5, with 18 bases in between. For the CDR3, the DNA is TGTGCCTGGAGTGGCGCCGGGGGCGGAGTGGACGAGCAGTACTTC. It codes for CAWSGAGGGVDEQYF.

This clonotype has ten or more counts. The V gene is TRBV30, the J gene TRBJ2-7, with TRBD2 as a possible D gene (5 bases). V gave up 2 bases and J gave up 3 bases, with 8 bases separating them. The germline V gene has CDR1 GTSNPN and CDR2 SVGIG (reference sequence). The CDR3 length is 12 residues. The CDR3 loop is CAWSTGYYEQYF. The CDR3 DNA reads as TGTGCCTGGAGTACGGGGTACTACGAGCAGTACTTC. Drawing the rest from reference TRBV30 and TRBJ2-7, the complete variable domain is SQTIHQWPATLVQPVGSPLSLECTVEGTSNPNLYWYRQAAGRGLQLLFYSVGIGQISSEVPQNLSASRPQDRQFILSSKKLLLSDSGFYLCAWSTGYYEQYFGPGTRLTVT.

On this clonotype itself: A clone one base away is much larger, so this may be a read error. The CDR3: CAGSFALAGMDTQYF. CDR3 coding DNA: TGTGCCGGCAGTTTCGCACTAGCGGGGATGGATACGCAGTATTTT. The chain employs TRBV28 and TRBJ2-3; 10 bases line up with TRBD2. The CDR3 length is 15 residues. Looked up from germline, CDR1 is MDHEN and CDR2 is SYDVKM. The variable domain in full, with the rest retrieved from reference TRBV28 and TRBJ2-3, is DVKVTQSSRYLVKRTGEKVFLECVQDMDHENMFWYRQDPGLGLRLIYFSYDVKMKEKGDIPEGYSVSREKKERFSLILESASTNQTSMYLCAGSFALAGMDTQYFGPGTRLTVL.

In this sample, this clonotype turned up many times. V gene TRBV11-3 combines with J gene TRBJ2-1; D is perhaps TRBD2 (6 bases). CDR3 length: 16 residues. Germline values: CDR1 SGHNT, CDR2 YENEEA. V gave up 5 bases and J gave up 6 bases, with 20 bases separating them. The CDR3 spells CASSPQLARHGNEQFF. CDR3 in DNA: TGTGCCAGCAGCCCGCAACTAGCCCGCCATGGCAATGAGCAGTTCTTC.

This clonotype has more than one count but fewer than ten. The chain has TRBV19 and TRBJ2-1, with 9 bases lining up with TRBD1. The length of the CDR3 is 19 residues. V shed 5 bases, J shed 9 bases, and the junction held 23 bases outside the gene matches. From germline, CDR1 is LNHDA and CDR2 SQIVND (reference sequence). CDR3 in amino acids: CASSGGQGSTSAVNGEQFF. The CDR3, as DNA: TGTGCCAGTAGTGGAGGACAGGGGTCTACTTCAGCGGTAAACGGTGAGCAGTTCTTC.

This clonotype was seen at least ten times. V gene TRBV20-1 combines with J gene TRBJ1-2; possibly TRBD1 for D (5 bases). This CDR3 is 15 amino acids long. The V end lost 1 base, the J end lost 4 bases, and 16 bases lay between the germline ends. From germline, CDR1 is DFQATT and CDR2 SNEGSKA (reference sequence). CDR3 residues: CSARVPGPGGYGYTF. The CDR3 nucleotides are TGCAGTGCTAGAGTCCCTGGTCCGGGGGGCTATGGCTACACCTTC.

This clonotype was found a few times. The chain combines TRBV30 with TRBJ2-1, with D unresolved. The germline gives CDR1 GTSNPN, CDR2 SVGIG (reference sequence). The CDR3 extends over 12 amino acids. With 1 base removed from V and 5 bases from J, the gap between germline ends came to 6 bases. CDR3 in DNA: TGTGCCTGGAGTGGAGTGGACAATGAGCAGTTCTTC. This codes for CAWSGVDNEQFF.

This clonotype was counted many times. The rearrangement uses TRBV5-1 and TRBJ2-1; 9 nucleotides match TRBD2. This CDR3 is 18 amino acids long. Germline V gene lookup returns CDR1 SGHRS and CDR2 YFSETQ. The junction had 10 bases not matched to a gene; V was cut back by 0 bases and J by 3 bases. The chain's CDR3 is CASSLGTDSGSRYNEQFF. For the CDR3, the DNA is TGCGCCAGCAGCTTGGGAACGGATAGCGGGAGCCGCTACAATGAGCAGTTCTTC.

This clonotype showed up many times. This sequence joins TRBV20-1 and TRBJ1-1; D is unresolved. V lost 6 bases and J 1 base, leaving 9 bases between the germline ends. CDR1 and CDR2 (germline): DFQATT, SNEGSKA (reference sequence). The CDR3 spans 12 residues. This CDR3 reads CSATDTNTEAFF. Written as DNA, the CDR3 is TGCAGTGCGACCGATACGAACACTGAAGCTTTCTTT.

In this sample, this clonotype turned up many times. The chain recombines TRBV9 with TRBJ2-5; 13 bases line up with TRBD2. The germline V gene encodes CDR1 SGDLS and CDR2 YYNGEE. CDR3 length: 16 amino acids. V gave up 4 bases and J gave up 4 bases; unmatched junction bases: 7. For the CDR3, the DNA is TGTGCCAGCAGCCCCGGACTAGCGGGAGTCGGAGAGACCCAGTACTTC. Its protein product is CASSPGLAGVGETQYF.

The sample holds many counts of this clonotype. This chain links TRBV7-9 with TRBJ2-4; 8 nucleotides align to TRBD2. After removal of 5 bases from V and 3 bases from J, the junction contained 12 bases not matched to a gene. CDR1 is SEHNR, CDR2 FQNEAQ, per germline (reference sequence). The CDR3 runs 17 residues. As DNA, the CDR3 is TGTGCCAGCAGCCCCCGGGGGGGGGGCGATGACAAAAACATTCAGTACTTC. Its translation: CASSPRGGGDDKNIQYF. Complete variable domain (other parts from reference TRBV7-9 and TRBJ2-4): DTGVSQNPRHKITKRGQNVTFRCDPISEHNRLYWYRQTLGQGPEFLTYFQNEAQLEKSRLLSDRFSAERPKGSFSTLEIQRTEQGDSAMYLCASSPRGGGDDKNIQYFGAGTRLSVL.

In this sample, this clonotype turned up many times. The genes are TRBV20-1 and TRBJ2-3; 15 nucleotides align to TRBD2. J gave up 2 bases and V 5 bases, and 14 bases lay outside the gene matches. From germline, CDR1 is DFQATT and CDR2 SNEGSKA (reference sequence). The CDR3 is made up of 19 amino acids. CDR3 loop: CSAYPPGLAGGPYTDTQYF. In DNA, the CDR3 is TGCAGTGCTTATCCCCCCGGACTAGCGGGAGGGCCTTACACAGATACGCAGTATTTT.

The chain links TRBV6-1 to TRBJ1-3; D may be TRBD1 (5 bases). The germline gives CDR1 MNHNS, CDR2 SASEGT. The germline V and J ends were trimmed by 6 bases and 4 bases, with 13 bases remaining between them. The CDR3 is 14 amino acids. The CDR3 nucleotides read TGTGCCAGCAGCTCGACGGCAGGGGGAAACACCATATATTTT. Its protein is CASSSTAGGNTIYF.

Turning to this clonotype: One base away lies a much larger clone, so this may be a sequencing read error. The chain carries TRBV6-2 or TRBV6-3 and TRBJ2-1, with 10 positions matching TRBD2. CDR3 length: 15 residues. The V and J ends lost 5 bases and 8 bases, in that order; junction bases with no gene match: 9. Germline CDR1 MNHEY, CDR2 SVGEGT. The CDR3 loop is CASSAASGSLYEQFF. CDR3 DNA: TGTGCCAGCAGTGCGGCTAGCGGGAGTCTCTATGAGCAGTTCTTC.

This clonotype has just a few counts. The chain couples TRBV9 to TRBJ1-3; D may be TRBD1 (5 bases). The V end was cut by 4 bases, the J end by 0 bases, with 11 bases between. Germline V gene sequence: CDR1 SGDLS, CDR2 YYNGEE. This CDR3 region has 15 residues. The CDR3 sequence is CASSMDTFSGNTIYF. CDR3 nucleotides: TGTGCCAGCAGCATGGACACATTCTCTGGAAACACCATATATTTT.

The V gene is TRBV28, the J gene TRBJ1-1; the D is unclear. CDR1 and CDR2 from the germline V gene are MDHEN and SYDVKM. CDR3 length: 12 amino acids. Trimming took 3 bases from V and 4 from J, leaving 6 bases between them. Here the CDR3 reads CASSLSSTEAFF. CDR3 sequence (DNA): TGTGCCAGCAGTTTGTCGAGCACTGAAGCTTTCTTT.

The chain employs TRBV27 and TRBJ1-6; D is ambiguous. The CDR3 sequence is 13 residues long. Trimming left V 0 bases short and J 7 bases short, with 4 bases between. Germline V gene lookup returns CDR1 MNHEY and CDR2 SMNVEV (reference sequence). In nucleotides, the CDR3 is TGTGCCAGCAGTTTATCACGGAATTCACCCCTCCACTTT. Protein product: CASSLSRNSPLHF.

This clonotype came up many times. The V gene is TRBV3-1, the J gene TRBJ2-7; tentatively, D is TRBD1 or TRBD2 (5 bases each). Germline V lookup: CDR1 LGHDT, CDR2 YNNKEL (reference sequence). V was shortened by 2 bases and J by 7 bases, with 9 bases between the two germline ends. This CDR3 region has 12 residues. CDR3 DNA sequence: TGTGCCAGCAGCCAATCTGGGGGAGAGCAGTACTTC. Its translation: CASSQSGGEQYF.

The V call is TRBV2, the J call TRBJ2-1; 13 bases are a match to TRBD2. Germline lookup yields CDR1 SNHLY and CDR2 FYNNEI. This CDR3 contains 15 residues. V gave up 6 bases and J gave up 7 bases; unmatched junction bases: 6. Here the CDR3 reads CASRERTSGRNEQFF. CDR3 DNA sequence: TGTGCCAGCAGGGAAAGGACTAGCGGGAGAAATGAGCAGTTCTTC.

This clonotype was observed many times. V and J are TRBV10-3 and TRBJ2-7; 13 positions match TRBD2. The germline V gene encodes CDR1 ENHRY and CDR2 SYGVKD. The V and J ends lost 6 bases and 2 bases, in that order; junction bases with no gene match: 4. CDR3 length: 15 residues. The CDR3 nucleotides read TGTGCCATCAGGGGACTAGCGGGGCTCACCTACGAGCAGTACTTC. Residues: CAIRGLAGLTYEQYF.

In its sample, this clonotype was seen a few times. The chain uses TRBV5-1 and TRBJ2-5; D tentatively reads TRBD1 or TRBD2 (5 bases each). The CDR3 loop spans 17 amino acids. The ends were cut back, 1 base at V and 1 base at J, with 17 bases in the middle. Germline V gives CDR1 SGHRS, CDR2 YFSETQ. The CDR3 loop is CASSLMNPGPSQETQYF. DNA of the CDR3: TGCGCCAGCAGCTTGATGAACCCGGGACCCTCCCAAGAGACCCAGTACTTC.

This clonotype was picked up one time. A much larger clone is a single base away; this may be a read error. V and J are TRBV19 and TRBJ1-1; D is possibly TRBD1 (6 bases). This CDR3 contains 14 residues. Germline loops: CDR1 LNHDA, CDR2 SQIVND (reference sequence). The CDR3 loop is CANSIGRGRTEAFF. In nucleotides, the CDR3 is TGTGCCAATAGTATAGGGAGGGGGAGGACTGAAGCTTTCTTT. The entire variable domain, with the rest obtained from reference TRBV19 and TRBJ1-1, is as follows: DGGITQSPKYLFRKEGQNVTLSCEQNLNHDAMYWYRQDPGQGLRLIYYSQIVNDFQKGDIAEGYSVSREKKESFPLTVTSAQKNPTAFYLCANSIGRGRTEAFFGQGTRLTVV.